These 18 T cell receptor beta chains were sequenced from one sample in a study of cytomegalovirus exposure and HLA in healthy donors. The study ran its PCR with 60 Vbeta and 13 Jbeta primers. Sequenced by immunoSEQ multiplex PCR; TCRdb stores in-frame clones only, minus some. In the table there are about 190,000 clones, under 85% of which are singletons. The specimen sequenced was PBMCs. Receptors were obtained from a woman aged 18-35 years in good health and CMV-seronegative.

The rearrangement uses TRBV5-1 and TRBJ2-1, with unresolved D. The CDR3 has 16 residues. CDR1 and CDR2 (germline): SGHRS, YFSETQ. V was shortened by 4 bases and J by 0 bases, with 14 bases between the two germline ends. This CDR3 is CASSPAISSSYNEQFF. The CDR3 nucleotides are TGCGCCAGCAGCCCCGCTATCTCTAGCTCCTACAATGAGCAGTTCTTC. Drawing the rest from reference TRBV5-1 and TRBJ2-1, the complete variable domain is KAGVTQTPRYLIKTRGQQVTLSCSPISGHRSVSWYQQTPGQGLQFLFEYFSETQRNKGNFPGRFSGRQFSNSRSEMNVSTLELGDSALYLCASSPAISSSYNEQFFGPGTRLTVL.

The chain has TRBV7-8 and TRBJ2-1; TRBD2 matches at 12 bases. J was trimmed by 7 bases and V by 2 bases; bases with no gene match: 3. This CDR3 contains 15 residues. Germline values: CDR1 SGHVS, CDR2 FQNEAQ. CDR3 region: CASSLTLAGGNEQFF. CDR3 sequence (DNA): TGTGCCAGCAGCTTAACCCTAGCGGGGGGGAATGAGCAGTTCTTC.

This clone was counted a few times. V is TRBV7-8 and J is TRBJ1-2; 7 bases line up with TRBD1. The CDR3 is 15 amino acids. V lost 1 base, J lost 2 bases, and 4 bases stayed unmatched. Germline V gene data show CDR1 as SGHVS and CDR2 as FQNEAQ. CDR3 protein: CASSLGQGGNYGYTF. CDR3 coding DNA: TGTGCCAGCAGCTTAGGACAGGGTGGCAACTATGGCTACACCTTC.

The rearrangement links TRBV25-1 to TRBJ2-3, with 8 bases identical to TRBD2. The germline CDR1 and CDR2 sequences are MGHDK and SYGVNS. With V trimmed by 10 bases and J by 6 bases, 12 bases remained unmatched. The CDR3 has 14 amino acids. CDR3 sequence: CATTHTGGADTQYF. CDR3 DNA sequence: TGTGCCACTACTCATACGGGGGGGGCTGATACGCAGTATTTT. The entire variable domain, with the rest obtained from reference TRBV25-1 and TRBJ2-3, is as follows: EADIYQTPRYLVIGTGKKITLECSQTMGHDKMYWYQQDPGMELHLIHYSYGVNSTEKGDLSSESTVSRIRTEHFPLTLESARPSHTSQYLCATTHTGGADTQYFGPGTRLTVL.

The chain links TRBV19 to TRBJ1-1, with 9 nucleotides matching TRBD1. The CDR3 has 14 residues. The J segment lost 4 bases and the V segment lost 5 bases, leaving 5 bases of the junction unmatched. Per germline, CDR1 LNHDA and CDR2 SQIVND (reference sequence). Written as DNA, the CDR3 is TGTGCCAGTAGTCCACAGGGGGCGCCCACTGAAGCTTTCTTT. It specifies CASSPQGAPTEAFF.

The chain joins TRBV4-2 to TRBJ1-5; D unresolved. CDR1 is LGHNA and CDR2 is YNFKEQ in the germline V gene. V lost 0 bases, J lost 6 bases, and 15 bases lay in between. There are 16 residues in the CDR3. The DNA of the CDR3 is TGTGCCAGCAGCCAAGATAGAAGCGGGATGGCTCAGCCCCAGCATTTT. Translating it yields CASSQDRSGMAQPQHF.

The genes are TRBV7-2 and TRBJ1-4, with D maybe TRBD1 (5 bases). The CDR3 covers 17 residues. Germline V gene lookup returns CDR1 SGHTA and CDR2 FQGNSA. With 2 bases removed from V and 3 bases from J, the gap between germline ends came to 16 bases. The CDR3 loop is CASSLRAGKFSNEKLFF. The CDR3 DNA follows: TGTGCCAGCAGCTTAAGAGCAGGGAAGTTTTCTAATGAAAAACTGTTTTTT.

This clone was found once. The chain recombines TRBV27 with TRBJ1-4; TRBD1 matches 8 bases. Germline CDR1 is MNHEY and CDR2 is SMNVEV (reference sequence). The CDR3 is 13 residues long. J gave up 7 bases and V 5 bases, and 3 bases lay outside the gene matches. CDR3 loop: CASSPQGGEKLFF. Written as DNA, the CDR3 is TGTGCCAGCAGTCCACAGGGGGGTGAAAAACTGTTTTTT.

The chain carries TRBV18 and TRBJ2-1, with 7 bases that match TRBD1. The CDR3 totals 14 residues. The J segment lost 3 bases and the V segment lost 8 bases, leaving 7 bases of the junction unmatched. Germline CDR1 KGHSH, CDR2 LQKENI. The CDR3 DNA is TGTGCCAGCAAACCCGGGACAGACTACAATGAGCAGTTCTTC. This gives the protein CASKPGTDYNEQFF.

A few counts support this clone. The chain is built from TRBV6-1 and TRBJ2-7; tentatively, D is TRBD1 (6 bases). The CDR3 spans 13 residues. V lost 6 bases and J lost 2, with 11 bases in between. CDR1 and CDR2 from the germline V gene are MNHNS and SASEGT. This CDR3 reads CASRVQGTYEQYF. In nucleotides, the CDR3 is TGTGCCAGCAGAGTACAGGGAACCTACGAGCAGTACTTC.

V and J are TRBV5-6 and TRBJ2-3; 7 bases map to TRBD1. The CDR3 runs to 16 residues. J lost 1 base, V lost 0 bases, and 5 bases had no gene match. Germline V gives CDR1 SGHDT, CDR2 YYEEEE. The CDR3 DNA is TGTGCCAGCAGCTTGGTGTCCGGGACAGGCACAGATACGCAGTATTTT. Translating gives CASSLVSGTGTDTQYF. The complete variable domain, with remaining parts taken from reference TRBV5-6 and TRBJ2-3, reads DAGVTQSPTHLIKTRGQQVTLRCSPKSGHDTVSWYQQALGQGPQFIFQYYEEEERQRGNFPDRFSGHQFPNYSSELNVNALLLGDSALYLCASSLVSGTGTDTQYFGPGTRLTVL.

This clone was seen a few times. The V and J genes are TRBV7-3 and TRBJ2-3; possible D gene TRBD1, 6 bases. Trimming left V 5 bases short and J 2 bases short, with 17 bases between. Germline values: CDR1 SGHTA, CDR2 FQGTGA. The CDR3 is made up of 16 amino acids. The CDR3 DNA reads TGTGCCAGCAGCATAGGGACAAACGCCTACACAGATACGCAGTATTTT. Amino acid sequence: CASSIGTNAYTDTQYF.

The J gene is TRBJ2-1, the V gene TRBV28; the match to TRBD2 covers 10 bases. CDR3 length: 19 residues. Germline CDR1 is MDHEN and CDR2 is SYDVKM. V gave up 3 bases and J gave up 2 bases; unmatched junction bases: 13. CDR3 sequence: CASSFPYDLAGETYNEQFF. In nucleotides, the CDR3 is TGTGCCAGCAGTTTCCCTTACGATCTAGCGGGAGAAACCTACAATGAGCAGTTCTTC. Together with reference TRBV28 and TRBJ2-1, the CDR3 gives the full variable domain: DVKVTQSSRYLVKRTGEKVFLECVQDMDHENMFWYRQDPGLGLRLIYFSYDVKMKEKGDIPEGYSVSREKKERFSLILESASTNQTSMYLCASSFPYDLAGETYNEQFFGPGTRLTVL.

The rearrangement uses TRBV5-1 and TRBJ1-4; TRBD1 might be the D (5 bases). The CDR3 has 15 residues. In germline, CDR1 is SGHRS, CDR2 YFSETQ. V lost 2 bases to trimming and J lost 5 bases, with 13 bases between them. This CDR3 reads CASSFGPRGNEKLFF. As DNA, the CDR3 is TGCGCCAGCAGCTTTGGGCCGCGGGGGAATGAAAAACTGTTTTTT.

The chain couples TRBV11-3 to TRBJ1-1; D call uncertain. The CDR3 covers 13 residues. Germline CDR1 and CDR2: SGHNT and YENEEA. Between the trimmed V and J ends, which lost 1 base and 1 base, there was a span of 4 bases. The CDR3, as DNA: TGTGCCAGCAGCTTAGGCGGGAACACTGAAGCTTTCTTT. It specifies CASSLGGNTEAFF. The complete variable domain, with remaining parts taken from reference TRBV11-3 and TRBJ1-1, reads EAGVVQSPRYKIIEKKQPVAFWCNPISGHNTLYWYLQNLGQGPELLIRYENEEAVDDSQLPKDRFSAERLKGVDSTLKIQPAELGDSAVYLCASSLGGNTEAFFGQGTRLTVV.

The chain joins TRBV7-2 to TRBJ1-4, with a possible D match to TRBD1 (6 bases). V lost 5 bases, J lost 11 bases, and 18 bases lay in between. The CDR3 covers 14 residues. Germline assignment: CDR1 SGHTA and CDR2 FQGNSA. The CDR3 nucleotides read TGTGCCAGCAGCCCCAAGGCAATAGGACAGAAACTGTTTTTT. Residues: CASSPKAIGQKLFF.

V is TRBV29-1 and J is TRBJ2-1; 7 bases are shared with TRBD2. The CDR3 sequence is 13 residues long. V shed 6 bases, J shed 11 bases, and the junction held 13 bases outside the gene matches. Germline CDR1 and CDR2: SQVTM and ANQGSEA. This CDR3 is CSVSNREAGQQFF. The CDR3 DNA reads TGCAGCGTGAGCAACCGGGAGGCGGGTCAGCAGTTCTTC.

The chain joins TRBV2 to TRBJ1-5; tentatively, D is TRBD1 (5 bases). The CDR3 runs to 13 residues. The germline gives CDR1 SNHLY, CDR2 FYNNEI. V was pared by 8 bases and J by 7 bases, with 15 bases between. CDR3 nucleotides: TGTGCCAGCCATAAAGGGAGGGGACAGCCCCAGCATTTT. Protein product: CASHKGRGQPQHF. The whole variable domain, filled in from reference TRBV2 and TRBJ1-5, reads EPEVTQTPSHQVTQMGQEVILRCVPISNHLYFYWYRQILGQKVEFLVSFYNNEISEKSEIFDDQFSVERPDGSNFTLKIRSTKLEDSAMYFCASHKGRGQPQHFGDGTRLSIL.